The entry that follows covers one TCR beta chain sequence. The entry originates in a study of molecular identifiers for immune sequencing clone quantification. Sorting defined naive CD8 T cells as CD8+CD4-CCR7+CD45RA+. Each CDR3 protein gets one entry after TCRdb re-called the PCR reads with MiXCR. Here the sample spans more than 85,000 distinct CDR3 sequences, 30% to 45% being singletons. The sample consisted of naive CD8+ T cells from blood, with Jurkat cell RNA spiked in. The subset denotes: FACS-sorted CD8+CD4-CCR7+CD45RA+ naive T cells. This clonotype was sampled from a human donor in good health. Some libraries in this study had Jurkat cell RNA spiked in.

CDR3 DNA: TGTGCCAGCACCTACTCTGGGGCGGCCGAGCAGTACTTC. The encoded protein is CASTYSGAAEQYF. This rearrangement joins TRBV28 to TRBJ2-7; D is possibly TRBD1 (5 bases). CDR1 is MDHEN, CDR2 SYDVKM, per germline. This CDR3 contains 13 residues. Trimming took 7 bases from V and 6 from J, leaving 16 bases between them.